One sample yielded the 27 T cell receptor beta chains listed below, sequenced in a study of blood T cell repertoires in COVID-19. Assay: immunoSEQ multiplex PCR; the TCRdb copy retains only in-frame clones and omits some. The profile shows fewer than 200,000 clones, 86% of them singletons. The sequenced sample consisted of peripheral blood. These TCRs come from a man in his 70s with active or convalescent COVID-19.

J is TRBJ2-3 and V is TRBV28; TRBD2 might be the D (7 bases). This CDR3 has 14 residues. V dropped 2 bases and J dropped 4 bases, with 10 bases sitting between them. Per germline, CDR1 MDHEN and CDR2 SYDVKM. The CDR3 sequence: CASSLGGAADTQYF. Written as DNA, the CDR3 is TGTGCCAGCAGTTTAGGGGGGGCTGCAGATACGCAGTATTTT.

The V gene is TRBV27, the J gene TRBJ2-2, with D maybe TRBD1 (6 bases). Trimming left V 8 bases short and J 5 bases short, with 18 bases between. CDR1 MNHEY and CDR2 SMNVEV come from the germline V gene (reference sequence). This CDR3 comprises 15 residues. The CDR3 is CASSLGGRWTGELFF. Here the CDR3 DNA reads TGTGCCAGCTCCTTAGGGGGTCGATGGACCGGGGAGCTGTTTTTT.

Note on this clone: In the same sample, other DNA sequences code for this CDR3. CDR3 protein: CASSGASYEQYF. CDR3 in DNA: TGCGCCAGCAGTGGCGCCTCCTACGAGCAGTACTTC. The chain has TRBV10-2 and TRBJ2-7; no firm D call. The CDR3 runs 12 residues. Per the germline V gene, CDR1 is WSHSY and CDR2 is SAAADI. V shed 4 bases and J shed 0 bases, with 4 bases lying between them.

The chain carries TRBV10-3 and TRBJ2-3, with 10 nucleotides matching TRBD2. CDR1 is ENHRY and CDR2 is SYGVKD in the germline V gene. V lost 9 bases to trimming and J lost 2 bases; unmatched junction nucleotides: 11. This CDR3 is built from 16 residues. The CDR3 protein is CAISPGLAGDTDTQYF. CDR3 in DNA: TGTGCCATTTCTCCGGGGCTAGCGGGGGACACAGATACGCAGTATTTT.

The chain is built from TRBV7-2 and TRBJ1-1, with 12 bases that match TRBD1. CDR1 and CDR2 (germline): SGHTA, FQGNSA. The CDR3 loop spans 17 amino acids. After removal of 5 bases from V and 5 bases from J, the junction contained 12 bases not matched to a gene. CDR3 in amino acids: CASSRGGTGGRRTEAFF. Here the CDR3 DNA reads TGTGCCAGCAGCCGTGGGGGGACAGGGGGCCGTCGTACTGAAGCTTTCTTT.

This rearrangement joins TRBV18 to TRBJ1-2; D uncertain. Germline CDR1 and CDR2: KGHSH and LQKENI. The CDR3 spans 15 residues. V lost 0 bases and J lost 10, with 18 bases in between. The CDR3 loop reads CASSPPPGMALPYTF. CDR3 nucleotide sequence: TGTGCCAGCTCACCACCCCCCGGGATGGCCTTGCCCTACACCTTC. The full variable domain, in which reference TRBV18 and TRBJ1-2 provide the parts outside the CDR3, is NAGVMQNPRHLVRRRGQEARLRCSPMKGHSHVYWYRQLPEEGLKFMVYLQKENIIDESGMPKERFSAEFPKEGPSILRIQQVVRGDSAAYFCASSPPPGMALPYTFGSGTRLTVV.

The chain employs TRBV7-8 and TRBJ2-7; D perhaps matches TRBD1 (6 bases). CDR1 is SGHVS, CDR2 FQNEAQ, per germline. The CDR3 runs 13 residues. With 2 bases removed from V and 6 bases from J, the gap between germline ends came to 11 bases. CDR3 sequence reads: CASSLYGGGEQYF. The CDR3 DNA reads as TGTGCCAGCAGCTTATATGGGGGCGGCGAGCAGTACTTC.

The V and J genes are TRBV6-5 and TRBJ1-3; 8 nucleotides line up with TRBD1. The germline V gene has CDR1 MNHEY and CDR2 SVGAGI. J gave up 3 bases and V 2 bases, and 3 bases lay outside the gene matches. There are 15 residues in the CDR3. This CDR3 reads CASSYGTGYGNTIYF. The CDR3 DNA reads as TGTGCCAGCAGTTACGGGACAGGATATGGAAACACCATATATTTT.

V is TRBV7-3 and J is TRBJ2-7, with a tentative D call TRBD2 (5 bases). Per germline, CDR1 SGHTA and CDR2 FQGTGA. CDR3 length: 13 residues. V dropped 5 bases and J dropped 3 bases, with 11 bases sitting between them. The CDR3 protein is CASSRTQHYEQYF. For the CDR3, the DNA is TGTGCCAGCAGCCGGACTCAGCACTACGAGCAGTACTTC.

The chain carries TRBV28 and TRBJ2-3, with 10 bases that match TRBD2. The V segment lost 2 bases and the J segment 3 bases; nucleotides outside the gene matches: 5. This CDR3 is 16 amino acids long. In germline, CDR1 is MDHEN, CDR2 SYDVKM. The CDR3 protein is CASSLTLAGATDTQYF. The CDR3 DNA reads TGTGCCAGCAGTTTAACGCTAGCGGGAGCTACAGATACGCAGTATTTT. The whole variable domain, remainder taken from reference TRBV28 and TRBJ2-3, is DVKVTQSSRYLVKRTGEKVFLECVQDMDHENMFWYRQDPGLGLRLIYFSYDVKMKEKGDIPEGYSVSREKKERFSLILESASTNQTSMYLCASSLTLAGATDTQYFGPGTRLTVL.

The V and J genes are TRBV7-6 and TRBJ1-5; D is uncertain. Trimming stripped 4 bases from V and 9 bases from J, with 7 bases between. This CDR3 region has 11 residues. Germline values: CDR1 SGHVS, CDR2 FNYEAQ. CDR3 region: CASSSGGPQHF. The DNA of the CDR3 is TGTGCCAGCAGCTCGGGTGGGCCCCAGCATTTT. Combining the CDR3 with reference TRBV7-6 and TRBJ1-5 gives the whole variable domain GAGVSQSPRYKVTKRGQDVALRCDPISGHVSLYWYRQALGQGPEFLTYFNYEAQQDKSGLPNDRFSAERPEGSISTLTIQRTEQRDSAMYRCASSSGGPQHFGDGTRLSIL.

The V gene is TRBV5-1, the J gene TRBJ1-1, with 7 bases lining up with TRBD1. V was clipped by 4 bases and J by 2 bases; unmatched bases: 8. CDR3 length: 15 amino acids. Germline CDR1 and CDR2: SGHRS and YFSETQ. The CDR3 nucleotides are TGCGCCAGCAGCAGAATGGGACAGCTCAACACTGAAGCTTTCTTT. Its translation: CASSRMGQLNTEAFF.

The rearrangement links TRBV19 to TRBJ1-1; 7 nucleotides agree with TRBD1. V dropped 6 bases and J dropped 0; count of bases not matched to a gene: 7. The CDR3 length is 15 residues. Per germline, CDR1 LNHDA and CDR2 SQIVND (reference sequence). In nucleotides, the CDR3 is TGTGCCAGTAGGCGACAGGGACCGATGAACACTGAAGCTTTCTTT. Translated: CASRRQGPMNTEAFF.

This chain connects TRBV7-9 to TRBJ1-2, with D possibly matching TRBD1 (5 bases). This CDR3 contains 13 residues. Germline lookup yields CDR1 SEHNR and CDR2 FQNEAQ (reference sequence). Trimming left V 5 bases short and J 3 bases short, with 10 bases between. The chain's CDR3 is CASSPGQYYGYTF. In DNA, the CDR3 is TGTGCCAGCAGCCCCGGACAATACTATGGCTACACCTTC.

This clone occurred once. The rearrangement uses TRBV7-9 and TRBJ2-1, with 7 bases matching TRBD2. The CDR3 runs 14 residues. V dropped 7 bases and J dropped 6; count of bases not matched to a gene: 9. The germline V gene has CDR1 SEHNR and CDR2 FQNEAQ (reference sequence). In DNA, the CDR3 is TGTGCCAGCACCTTGGGAGGGCCTTCCAATGAGCAGTTCTTC. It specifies CASTLGGPSNEQFF.

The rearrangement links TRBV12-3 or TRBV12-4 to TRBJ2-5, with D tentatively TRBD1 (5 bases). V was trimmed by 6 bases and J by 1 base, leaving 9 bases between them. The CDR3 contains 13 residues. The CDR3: CASSQGTQETQYF. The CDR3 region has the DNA TGTGCCAGCAGCCAGGGCACCCAAGAGACCCAGTACTTC.

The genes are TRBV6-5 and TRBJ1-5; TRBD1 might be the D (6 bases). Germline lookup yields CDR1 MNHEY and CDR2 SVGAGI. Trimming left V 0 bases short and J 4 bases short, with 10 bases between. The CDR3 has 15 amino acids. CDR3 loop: CASSYSGRGNQPQHF. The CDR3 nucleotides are TGTGCCAGCAGTTACTCGGGGAGGGGGAATCAGCCCCAGCATTTT.

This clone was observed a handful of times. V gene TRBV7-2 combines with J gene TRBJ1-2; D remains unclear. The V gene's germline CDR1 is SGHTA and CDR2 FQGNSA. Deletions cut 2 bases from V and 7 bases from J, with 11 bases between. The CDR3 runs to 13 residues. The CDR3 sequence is CASSLSIRGGYTF. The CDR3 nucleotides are TGTGCCAGCAGCTTATCGATCCGGGGTGGCTACACCTTC.

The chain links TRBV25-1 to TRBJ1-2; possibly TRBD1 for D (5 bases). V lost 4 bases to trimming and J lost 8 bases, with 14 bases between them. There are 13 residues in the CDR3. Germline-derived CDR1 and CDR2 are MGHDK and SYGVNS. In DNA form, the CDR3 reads TGTGCCAGCAGTGGCCCGGTGGGGCCCGGCTACACCTTC. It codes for CASSGPVGPGYTF.

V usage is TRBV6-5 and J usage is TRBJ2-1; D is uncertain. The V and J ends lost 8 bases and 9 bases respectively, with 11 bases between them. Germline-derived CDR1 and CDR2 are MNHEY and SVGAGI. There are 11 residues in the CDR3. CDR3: CASYSHGEQFF. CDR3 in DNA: TGTGCCAGCTACTCTCATGGTGAGCAGTTCTTC.

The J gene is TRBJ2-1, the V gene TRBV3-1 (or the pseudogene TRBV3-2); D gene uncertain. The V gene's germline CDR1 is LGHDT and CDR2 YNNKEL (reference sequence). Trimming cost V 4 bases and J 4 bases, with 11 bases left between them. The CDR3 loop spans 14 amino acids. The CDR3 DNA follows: TGTGCCAGCAGCCCCGTCTACGGTTACAATGAGCAGTTCTTC. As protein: CASSPVYGYNEQFF.

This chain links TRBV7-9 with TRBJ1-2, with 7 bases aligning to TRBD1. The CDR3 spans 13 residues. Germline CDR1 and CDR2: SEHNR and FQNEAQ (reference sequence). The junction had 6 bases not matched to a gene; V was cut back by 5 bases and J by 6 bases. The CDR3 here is CASSLGQRHGYTF. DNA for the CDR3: TGTGCCAGCAGCCTGGGACAGAGACATGGCTACACCTTC.

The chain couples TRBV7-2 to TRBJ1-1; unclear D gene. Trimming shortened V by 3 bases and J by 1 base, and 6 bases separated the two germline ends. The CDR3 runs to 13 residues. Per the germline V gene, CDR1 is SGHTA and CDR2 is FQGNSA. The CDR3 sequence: CASSFSRNTEAFF. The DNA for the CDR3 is TGTGCCAGCAGCTTCTCCCGGAACACTGAAGCTTTCTTT.

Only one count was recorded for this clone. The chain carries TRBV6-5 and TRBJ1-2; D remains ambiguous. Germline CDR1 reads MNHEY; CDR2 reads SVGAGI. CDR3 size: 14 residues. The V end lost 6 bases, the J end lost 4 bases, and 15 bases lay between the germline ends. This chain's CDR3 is CASSYERASYGYTF. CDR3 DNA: TGTGCCAGCAGCTACGAGCGGGCTAGCTATGGCTACACCTTC.

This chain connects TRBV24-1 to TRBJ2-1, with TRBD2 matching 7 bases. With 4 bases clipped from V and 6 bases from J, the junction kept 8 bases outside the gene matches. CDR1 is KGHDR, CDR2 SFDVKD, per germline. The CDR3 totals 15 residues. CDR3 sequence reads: CATSEGGKSFNEQFF. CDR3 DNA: TGTGCCACCAGTGAGGGGGGGAAGTCTTTCAATGAGCAGTTCTTC.

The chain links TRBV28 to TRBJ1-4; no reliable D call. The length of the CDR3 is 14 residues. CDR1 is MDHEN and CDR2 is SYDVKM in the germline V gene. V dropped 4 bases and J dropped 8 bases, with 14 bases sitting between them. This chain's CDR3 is CASSSAAGGEKLFF. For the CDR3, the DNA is TGTGCCAGCAGTTCCGCTGCAGGAGGGGAAAAACTGTTTTTT.

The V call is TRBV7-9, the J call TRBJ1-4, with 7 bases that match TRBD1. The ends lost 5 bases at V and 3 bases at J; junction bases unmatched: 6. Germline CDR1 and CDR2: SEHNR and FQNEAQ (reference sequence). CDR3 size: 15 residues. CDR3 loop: CASSPRQGSNEKLFF. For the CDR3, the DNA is TGTGCCAGCAGCCCTCGACAGGGTTCTAATGAAAAACTGTTTTTT.